The 18 T cell receptor beta chains presented below share a single source sample, sequenced in a study of Graves' ophthalmopathy and Graves' hyperthyroidism. RNA transcripts served as template for amplifying TCR beta CDR3 sequences. The authors performed first-round RT-PCR with HTBI primers and then a second-round multiplex PCR. Using its own MiXCR run on the multiplex PCR reads, TCRdb lists one record per CDR3 protein. The data contain roughly 700,000 distinct CDR3 sequences, roughly two fifths of them singletons. The source material was peripheral blood. The receptors originated from an adult man with Graves' ophthalmopathy.

This clonotype was counted at least ten times. This chain's CDR3 is CASSLGLEGELFF. As DNA, the CDR3 is TGTGCCAGCAGCTTGGGACTTGAGGGGGAGCTGTTTTTT. The chain combines TRBV7-2 with TRBJ2-2, with D perhaps matching TRBD2 (6 bases). There are 13 residues in the CDR3. Germline-derived CDR1 and CDR2 are SGHTA and FQGNSA. V was clipped by 3 bases and J by 8 bases, with 10 bases between them. Supplemented by reference TRBV7-2 and TRBJ2-2, the full variable domain reads GAGVSQSPSNKVTEKGKDVELRCDPISGHTALYWYRQSLGQGLEFLIYFQGNSAPDKSGLPSDRFSAERTGGSVSTLTIQRTQQEDSAVYLCASSLGLEGELFFGEGSRLTVL.

To note about this clonotype: Being one base from a much bigger clone, this may be a read error. In this CDR3 the conserved last residue, phenylalanine or tryptophan, is missing, so a read error is likely. The chain employs TRBV19 and TRBJ1-5, with D possibly TRBD1 on 6 matching bases. With 10 bases removed from V and 0 bases from J, the gap between germline ends came to 16 bases. Germline V lookup: CDR1 LNHDA, CDR2 SQIVND (reference sequence). The length of the CDR3 is 15 residues. CDR3 sequence (DNA): TGTGCCACCGCGGGGGGCGGGAATAGCAATCAGCCCCAGCATTCT. It specifies CATAGGGNSNQPQHS.

Turning to this clonotype: Being one base from a much bigger clone, this may be a read error. The chain carries TRBV2 and TRBJ1-6, with 10 bases that match TRBD1. This CDR3 spans 14 amino acids. Germline V gives CDR1 SNHLY, CDR2 FYNNEI. CDR3 sequence (DNA): TGTGCCAGCAACCTGGGACAGGGGATTTCACCCCTCGACTTT. It yields the protein CASNLGQGISPLDF.

In its sample, this clonotype was seen a few times. The J gene is TRBJ1-2, the V gene TRBV19, with TRBD1 matching over 9 bases. CDR3 length: 12 amino acids. V dropped 9 bases and J dropped 8; count of bases not matched to a gene: 7. Germline loops: CDR1 LNHDA, CDR2 SQIVND (reference sequence). The CDR3 is CASQQGAEGYTF. Here the CDR3 DNA reads TGTGCCAGCCAACAGGGGGCTGAGGGCTACACCTTC.

The rearrangement uses TRBV7-2 and TRBJ1-4; D unclear. The CDR3 extends over 15 amino acids. V lost 5 bases and J lost 4, with 14 bases in between. CDR1 and CDR2 from the germline V gene are SGHTA and FQGNSA. This CDR3 reads CASSRAGWSNEKLFF. CDR3 nucleotide sequence: TGTGCCAGCAGCCGGGCAGGTTGGAGTAATGAAAAACTGTTTTTT.

The rearrangement links TRBV6-4 to TRBJ1-3; no reliable D call. The CDR3 is 14 residues long. Germline V gives CDR1 MRHNA, CDR2 SNTAGT. V lost 6 bases and J 1 base, leaving 10 bases between the germline ends. This chain's CDR3 is CASRRPGSGNTIYF. CDR3 nucleotides: TGTGCCAGCAGGCGCCCGGGGTCTGGAAACACCATATATTTT.

A few counts support this clonotype. The CDR3 spells CASSGTDSFFSEAFF. In DNA form, the CDR3 reads TGTGCCAGCAGCGGGACGGACAGTTTTTTCTCTGAAGCTTTCTTT. The rearrangement uses TRBV7-9 and TRBJ1-1; weak D call: TRBD1 (6 bases). Germline V gene data show CDR1 as SEHNR and CDR2 as FQNEAQ (reference sequence). Trimming removed 5 bases from V and 6 bases from J, with 19 bases in between. The CDR3 loop spans 15 amino acids.

Remarks on this clonotype: A junction end diverges from the germline sequence, so it may reflect a read error. The rearrangement uses TRBV10-3 and TRBJ1-1, with a tentative D call TRBD1 (5 bases). Germline V gives CDR1 ENHRY, CDR2 SYGVKD. The CDR3 totals 14 residues. Here the CDR3 DNA reads TGTGCCATCAGTTATTGGTTCGATGGGACTGAAACTTTCTTT. Its protein is CAISYWFDGTETFF.

In this sample, this clonotype turned up many times. CDR3 sequence reads: CASSYSYSNQPQHF. As DNA, the CDR3 is TGTGCCAGCAGTTATAGCTATAGCAATCAGCCCCAGCATTTT. The chain recombines TRBV2 with TRBJ1-5, with D unclear. CDR3 length equals 14 residues. Trimming removed 5 bases at V and 0 bases at J, with 8 bases between. The germline CDR1 and CDR2 sequences are SNHLY and FYNNEI.

The chain has TRBV12-3 or TRBV12-4 and TRBJ2-5, with 9 bases lining up with TRBD1. CDR3 length: 14 amino acids. V lost 3 bases to trimming and J lost 9 bases; unmatched junction nucleotides: 8. CDR3 sequence (DNA): TGTGCCAGCAGTTTGGGACAGGGAAATCAGCCCCAGTACTTC. The encoded protein is CASSLGQGNQPQYF.

This clonotype was seen repeatedly, ten times or more. The CDR3 loop is CASSTEEGTQYF. CDR3 DNA sequence: TGCGCCAGCAGTACCGAGGAGGGGACCCAGTACTTC. This chain uses TRBV5-1 with TRBJ2-5, with D maybe TRBD2 (6 bases). Trimming cost V 5 bases and J 7 bases, with 12 bases left between them. This CDR3 region has 12 residues. Looked up from germline, CDR1 is SGHRS and CDR2 is YFSETQ.

Regarding this clonotype: The junction departs from the called germline gene at one end, perhaps through a read error. The rearrangement uses TRBV5-4 and TRBJ2-7; TRBD1 matches 7 bases. Germline V gene data show CDR1 as SGHNT and CDR2 as YYREEE (reference sequence). CDR3 length: 14 amino acids. The CDR3 bases are TGCGTCAGCAGCTACGGCAGGGGGAACTACGAGCAGTACTTC. Translating it yields CVSSYGRGNYEQYF.

This clonotype was counted ten times or more. V is TRBV2 and J is TRBJ2-5, with D perhaps TRBD1 or TRBD2 (5 bases each). This CDR3 is 13 amino acids long. V was cut by 7 bases and J by 3 bases, with 12 bases left in between. Germline V CDR1 and CDR2: SNHLY, FYNNEI. CDR3 DNA: TGTGCCAGCACCAGGGACCAAAAAGAGACCCAGTACTTC. Amino acids: CASTRDQKETQYF.

The table lists this clonotype with a few counts. The genes are TRBV7-2 and TRBJ1-1, with 7 bases that match TRBD1. The CDR3 length is 16 residues. The germline CDR1 and CDR2 sequences are SGHTA and FQGNSA. V shed 4 bases and J 4 bases; nucleotides not matched to a gene: 12. The CDR3 DNA follows: TGTGCCAGCAGCTCCATCGACAGGGTATTGTCCACTGAAGCTTTCTTT. It yields the protein CASSSIDRVLSTEAFF.

The gene calls are TRBV29-1 and TRBJ1-4; 7 bases line up with TRBD1. The CDR3 sequence is 12 residues long. With 7 bases clipped from V and 8 bases from J, the junction kept 7 bases outside the gene matches. The germline V gene has CDR1 SQVTM and CDR2 ANQGSEA. The CDR3 nucleotides read TGCAGCGGCACAGGGGCGGAAGAAAAACTGTTTTTT. Translation gives CSGTGAEEKLFF. Full variable domain (rest looked up from reference TRBV29-1 and TRBJ1-4): SAVISQKPSRDICQRGTSLTIQCQVDSQVTMMFWYRQQPGQSLTLIATANQGSEATYESGFVIDKFPISRPNLTFSTLTVSNMSPEDSSIYLCSGTGAEEKLFFGSGTQLSVL.

J is TRBJ1-6 and V is TRBV7-9, with 8 bases matching TRBD1. CDR1 and CDR2 (germline): SEHNR, FQNEAQ (reference sequence). The CDR3 covers 18 residues. The V and J ends lost 0 bases and 5 bases, in that order; junction bases with no gene match: 9. CDR3 residues: CASSLASQGAFHNSPLHF. DNA for the CDR3: TGTGCCAGCAGCTTAGCTTCGCAGGGGGCTTTTCATAATTCACCCCTCCACTTT. Full variable domain (outside the CDR3, taken from reference TRBV7-9 and TRBJ1-6): DTGVSQNPRHKITKRGQNVTFRCDPISEHNRLYWYRQTLGQGPEFLTYFQNEAQLEKSRLLSDRFSAERPKGSFSTLEIQRTEQGDSAMYLCASSLASQGAFHNSPLHFGNGTRLTVT.

On this clonotype: A much larger clone is a single base away; this may be a read error. The rearrangement joins TRBV2 to TRBJ1-2; possible D gene TRBD1, 6 bases. The V gene lost 6 bases and the J gene lost 5 bases, with 13 bases spanning the gap. Germline values: CDR1 SNHLY, CDR2 FYNNEI. This CDR3 has 13 residues. The CDR3 loop reads CASREQGGYGYTF. The CDR3 nucleotides are TGTGCCAGCAGGGAACAGGGAGGGTATGGCTACACCTTC.

The chain employs TRBV10-3 and TRBJ2-5; 9 nucleotides align to TRBD1. Germline V CDR1 and CDR2: ENHRY, SYGVKD. The trim removed 10 bases at V and 2 bases at J, leaving 17 bases unmatched. The length of the CDR3 is 17 residues. The CDR3 DNA reads TGTGCCAGCTCACCAATCAACAGGGGGCGATTACAAGAGACCCAGTACTTC. This sequence encodes CASSPINRGRLQETQYF.